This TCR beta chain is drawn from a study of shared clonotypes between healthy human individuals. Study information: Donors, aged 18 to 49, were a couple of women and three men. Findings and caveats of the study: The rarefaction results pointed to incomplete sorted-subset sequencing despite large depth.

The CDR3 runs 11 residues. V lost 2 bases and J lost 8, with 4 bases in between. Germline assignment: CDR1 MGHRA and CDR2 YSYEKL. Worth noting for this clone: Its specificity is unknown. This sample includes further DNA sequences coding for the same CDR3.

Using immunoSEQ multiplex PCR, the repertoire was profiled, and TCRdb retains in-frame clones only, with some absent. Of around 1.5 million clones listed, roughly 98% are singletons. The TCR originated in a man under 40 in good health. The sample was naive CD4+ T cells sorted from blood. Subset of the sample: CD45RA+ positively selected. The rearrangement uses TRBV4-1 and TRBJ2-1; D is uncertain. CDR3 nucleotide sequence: TGCGCCAGCAGCCAACGGGATGAGCAGTTCTTC. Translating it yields CASSQRDEQFF.